Listed below are T cell receptor beta chains from one sample, sequenced in a study of T-cell memory formation after mild COVID-19. TCRdb recomputed calls from the 5' RACE reads with MiXCR, one row per CDR3 protein. The table lists tens of thousands of distinct CDR3 sequences, approximately 15% of them singletons. The sequenced sample consisted of PBMCs or a T cell subset sorted from them (not recorded which). Source of these receptors: an adult woman who had mild COVID-19 (a few samples of this study predate the infection). Cell type and time point are not known. The CDR3 runs from the conserved cysteine through the conserved F or W. The D gene is left open where the match is weak. Expanded clones are given a class, and other clones once, few, many or no size at all.

v_call	j_call	d_call	clone_size	cdr3_nt	cdr3_aa
TRBV27	TRBJ2-1	-	many	TGTGCCAGCAGTTTCCTCCCCTTACTAGCCAATGAGCAGTTCTTC	CASSFLPLLANEQFF
TRBV20-1	TRBJ1-2	TRBD1	few	TGCAGTGCCTCGACAGGGGGGGAAGGTGGCTACACCTTC	CSASTGGEGGYTF
TRBV27	TRBJ1-1	TRBD1	-	TGTGCCAGCAGTTTATTAGGGGGCAGTAACACTGAAGCTTTCTTT	CASSLLGGSNTEAFF
TRBV30	TRBJ2-7	TRBD2	-	TGTGCCTGGAGTGTCGGAGCGGGGAACGACGAGCAGTACTTC	CAWSVGAGNDEQYF
TRBV5-6	TRBJ2-3	TRBD2	few	TGTGCCAGCAGCTTTCCAGCGGGGGCACATACGCAGTATTTT	CASSFPAGAHTQYF
TRBV11-2	TRBJ2-3	TRBD2	-	TGTGCCAGCGGTCGCCTAGCGGTCACAGATACGCAGTATTTT	CASGRLAVTDTQYF
TRBV29-1	TRBJ2-7	TRBD2	many	TGCAGCGTTGCTGCGGGGGGCCTTTACTACGAGCAGTACTTC	CSVAAGGLYYEQYF
TRBV30	TRBJ2-7	-	-	TGTGCCTGGAGTGTAACCGCCGGGGGTTACGAGCAGTACTTC	CAWSVTAGGYEQYF
TRBV30	TRBJ2-1	-	few	TGTGCCTGGAGTGTCAGACTGGGGGACTACAATGAGCAGTTCTTC	CAWSVRLGDYNEQFF
TRBV5-5	TRBJ2-7	-	few	TGTGCCAGCAGCTCGGACCCTTACTACGAGCAGTACTTC	CASSSDPYYEQYF
TRBV5-1	TRBJ2-7	TRBD1	many	TGCGCCAGCAGCCCGGGACAGGGGGACGAGCAGTACTTC	CASSPGQGDEQYF
TRBV20-1	TRBJ2-1	-	-	TGCAGTGCTAGATGGGGGAATGAGCAGTTCTTC	CSARWGNEQFF
TRBV10-3	TRBJ2-1	TRBD1	-	TGTGCCATCAGTGAGCCAGACAGGGGAGGAGGAGATGAGCAGTTCTTC	CAISEPDRGGGDEQFF
TRBV11-1	TRBJ2-5	TRBD2	-	TGTGCCAGCAGCCACAGCGGGAGCAGAGAGACCCAGTACTTC	CASSHSGSRETQYF
TRBV7-9	TRBJ2-5	TRBD1	few	TGTGCCAGCAGCTTAAGGGGCGAGGGGGCTGAGACCCAGTACTTC	CASSLRGEGAETQYF
TRBV20-1	TRBJ2-3	-	-	TGCAGTGCTAGCGAGGATGGGAGTCAGATTACGCAGTATTTT	CSASEDGSQITQYF
TRBV5-1	TRBJ2-7	TRBD2	few	TGCGCCAGCAGCGCGAGCGGGGGGGCTTACGAGCAGTACTTC	CASSASGGAYEQYF
TRBV20-1	TRBJ1-1	-	-	TGCAGTGCTCCCAGGGTCGTAAACACTGAAGCTTTCTTT	CSAPRVVNTEAFF
TRBV15	TRBJ2-1	-	-	TGTGCCACCAGCAGACCTGGGGGGGGGCCCTACAATGAGCAGTTCTTC	CATSRPGGGPYNEQFF
TRBV7-9	TRBJ2-7	-	-	TGTGCCAGCAGCTTAGCAGAGGGTACGTTCTACGAGCAGTACTTC	CASSLAEGTFYEQYF
TRBV10-3	TRBJ2-3	TRBD2	medium-sized	TGTGCCATCAGTGAGTCTGCACTAGCGGGTTGGCCTGATACGCAGTATTTT	CAISESALAGWPDTQYF
TRBV6-1	TRBJ1-4	-	-	TGTGCCAGCAGTGAAGTGGTGGAATTTAATGAAAAACTGTTTTTT	CASSEVVEFNEKLFF
TRBV7-2	TRBJ1-4	TRBD1	few	TGTGCCAGCAGCTGGCCGGGACAGGTTAATGAAAAACTGTTTTTT	CASSWPGQVNEKLFF
TRBV12-3/TRBV12-4	TRBJ2-7	TRBD1	-	TGTGCCAGCAGTCTGAATCACAGGGGCTACGAGCAGTACTTC	CASSLNHRGYEQYF
TRBV5-1	TRBJ2-1	-	few	TGCGCCAGCAGCCCGGATGGGGATGAGCAGTTCTTC	CASSPDGDEQFF
TRBV15	TRBJ2-5	-	few	TGTGCCACCAGCGGCTACCGGGACTTCGAAGAGACCCAGTACTTC	CATSGYRDFEETQYF
TRBV12-3/TRBV12-4	TRBJ2-2	-	few	TGTGCCAGCAGCCCCCTCCCCTCGAACACCGGGGAGCTGTTTTTT	CASSPLPSNTGELFF
TRBV6-5	TRBJ1-2	-	few	TGTGCCAGCAGATCCCCGTTGCGGGGAATGGACTATGGCTACACCTTC	CASRSPLRGMDYGYTF
TRBV7-2	TRBJ2-3	TRBD1	-	TGTGCCAGCAGCTTAGCGCTCGGGCAGGGGGCTTCGGATACGCAGTATTTT	CASSLALGQGASDTQYF
TRBV20-1	TRBJ2-7	TRBD2	-	TGCAGTGCTAGAGATGAAGGACTAGCGGTTTACGAGCAGTACTTC	CSARDEGLAVYEQYF
TRBV7-6	TRBJ1-5	-	-	TGTGCCAGCAGCTTAAGTTATGGTCAGGGGAATAGAGGCAATCAGCCCCAGCATTTT	CASSLSYGQGNRGNQPQHF
TRBV5-1	TRBJ2-5	-	many	TGCGCCAGCAGCCCGGGTCTCCAAGAGACCCAGTACTTC	CASSPGLQETQYF
TRBV14	TRBJ2-2	-	many	TGTGCCAGCAGCCAAGTCGCGGCGGAGCTGTTTTTT	CASSQVAAELFF
TRBV7-3	TRBJ2-1	TRBD2	few	TGTGCCAGCAGCCCCGCGGGGGGGCGAAATGAGCAGTTCTTC	CASSPAGGRNEQFF
TRBV4-1	TRBJ2-1	TRBD2	few	TGCGCCAGCAGCCTAGAACCCCTAGCGGCGGGGGGCTTTACGTCCTACAATGAGCAGTTCTTC	CASSLEPLAAGGFTSYNEQFF
TRBV6-6	TRBJ2-3	-	-	TGTGCCAGCAGTTACGGGGTGGATACGCAGTATTTT	CASSYGVDTQYF
TRBV12-3/TRBV12-4	TRBJ2-1	-	-	TGTGCCAGCAGTTTGGTCTGGACTCAGTACAATGAGCAGTTCTTC	CASSLVWTQYNEQFF
TRBV5-5	TRBJ2-7	-	-	TGTGCCAGCAGCGCCCACCGCGAGCAGTACTTC	CASSAHREQYF
TRBV19	TRBJ1-1	-	few	TGTGCCAGTAGTATCGGGGGGCCGAACACTGAAGCTTTCTTT	CASSIGGPNTEAFF
TRBV5-1	TRBJ2-3	-	few	TGCGCCAGCAGCTTGTTCGGGGATACGCAGTATTTT	CASSLFGDTQYF
TRBV6-5	TRBJ2-3	-	few	TGTGCCAGCAGCGACCCAGATACGCAGTATTTT	CASSDPDTQYF
TRBV6-5	TRBJ2-1	TRBD1	few	TGTGCCAGCAGCCCCGGGACAGGGGGTGGGGGTGAGCAGTTCTTC	CASSPGTGGGGEQFF
TRBV2	TRBJ1-5	-	-	TGTGCCAGCATGAAGGTCTCAGATAATCAGCCCCAGCATTTT	CASMKVSDNQPQHF
TRBV7-6	TRBJ2-2	TRBD2	-	TGTGCCAGCAGCTTAGCGGGACTAGCGGGAGTGAGGGAAAACACCGGGGAGCTGTTTTTT	CASSLAGLAGVRENTGELFF
TRBV6-5	TRBJ2-1	TRBD2	-	TGTGCCAGCAGTTGGGGACTAGCGGGCTCCTACAATGAGCAGTTCTTC	CASSWGLAGSYNEQFF
TRBV19	TRBJ1-1	TRBD1	-	TGTGCCAGTATTGAACGGACAGGGAACACTGAAGCTTTCTTT	CASIERTGNTEAFF
TRBV2	TRBJ2-3	-	-	TGTGCCAGCAGTGAAGGCCAGCGGCCCTACACAGATACGCAGTATTTT	CASSEGQRPYTDTQYF
TRBV11-2	TRBJ2-3	-	-	TGTGCCAGCAGCAAACTAGCTGTTGGCACAGATACGCAGTATTTT	CASSKLAVGTDTQYF
TRBV4-1	TRBJ2-1	TRBD2	few	TGCGCCAGCAGCCAAGACTTCGTAGCGGGGGGCCACATGGGGTACAATGAGCAGTTCTTC	CASSQDFVAGGHMGYNEQFF
TRBV5-1	TRBJ2-1	-	-	TGCGCCAGCAGCCTATCTTGGACGTACAATGAGCAGTTCTTC	CASSLSWTYNEQFF
TRBV27	TRBJ2-5	TRBD1	-	TGTGCCAGCAGTTTGGGACAGAATATACGAGAGACCCAGTACTTC	CASSLGQNIRETQYF
TRBV4-1	TRBJ2-7	-	once	TGCGCCAGCAGCCAAGATTCGGGGCCCTTCTCCTACGAGCAGTACTTC	CASSQDSGPFSYEQYF